This entry lists 5 T cell receptor beta chains sequenced from one sample in a study of cytomegalovirus exposure and HLA in healthy donors. Primers: 60 Vbeta forward and 13 Jbeta reverse. TCRdb's copy holds only in-frame clones and misses some; the assay was immunoSEQ multiplex PCR. The sample has 150,000 to 200,000 clones; roughly 85% are singletons. Sequencing was carried out using PBMCs. These TCRs come from a man aged 35-49 years in good health and CMV-seropositive.

The genes are TRBV18 and TRBJ1-2; a weak D match, TRBD1 (5 bases). Trimming pared 3 bases from V and 4 bases from J, leaving 21 bases between. This CDR3 contains 17 residues. Germline lookup yields CDR1 KGHSH and CDR2 LQKENI. In DNA, the CDR3 is TGTGCCAGCTCACCCCTCCCAGGGATGGGGATGGGCTATGGCTACACCTTC. Protein product: CASSPLPGMGMGYGYTF.

The chain employs TRBV28 and TRBJ2-7; 11 bases line up with TRBD2. V lost 4 bases and J lost 3; bases outside the gene matches: 2. CDR1 is MDHEN and CDR2 is SYDVKM in the germline V gene. The CDR3 contains 14 residues. CDR3 coding DNA: TGTGCCAGCAGTTCCGGGACTAGCGGCTACGAGCAGTACTTC. This codes for CASSSGTSGYEQYF.

This chain links TRBV5-1 with TRBJ1-2, with unresolved D. The germline gives CDR1 SGHRS, CDR2 YFSETQ. CDR3 length: 14 amino acids. Trimming left V 0 bases short and J 3 bases short, with 9 bases between. DNA of the CDR3: TGCGCCAGCAGCTTGGGGCAGGATGACTATGGCTACACCTTC. The encoded protein is CASSLGQDDYGYTF.

The chain joins TRBV18 to TRBJ2-5; tentative D call: TRBD2 (5 bases). Deletions cut 6 bases from V and 4 bases from J, with 18 bases between. Germline V gives CDR1 KGHSH, CDR2 LQKENI. The CDR3 length is 15 residues. CDR3 region: CASSPRLDGRETQYF. CDR3 DNA sequence: TGTGCCAGCTCCCCGCGTCTCGATGGGAGAGAGACCCAGTACTTC.

A single count supports this clone. The chain links TRBV21-1 to TRBJ2-7; whether TRBD1, the table's D call, matches the DNA was not checked. TRBV21-1 is a known pseudogene. This CDR3 spans 13 amino acids. The CDR3 loop reads CARDRGMDYEQYF. The CDR3 nucleotides are TGTGCCAGAGACAGGGGTATGGATTACGAGCAGTACTTC.